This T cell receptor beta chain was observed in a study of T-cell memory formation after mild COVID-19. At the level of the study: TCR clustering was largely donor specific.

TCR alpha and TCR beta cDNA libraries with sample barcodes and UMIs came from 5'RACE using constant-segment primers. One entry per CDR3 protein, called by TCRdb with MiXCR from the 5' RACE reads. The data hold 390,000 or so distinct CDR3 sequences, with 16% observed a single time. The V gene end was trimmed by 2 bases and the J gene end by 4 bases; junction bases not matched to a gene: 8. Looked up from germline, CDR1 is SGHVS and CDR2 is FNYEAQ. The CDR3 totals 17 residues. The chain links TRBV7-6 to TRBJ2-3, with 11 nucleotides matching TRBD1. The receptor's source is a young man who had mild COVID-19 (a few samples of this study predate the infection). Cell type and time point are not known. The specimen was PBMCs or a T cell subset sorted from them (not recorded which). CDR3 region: CASSLPTGQGAADTQYF. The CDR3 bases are TGTGCCAGCAGCTTACCCACCGGACAGGGGGCGGCAGATACGCAGTATTTT.